Detailed here is one TCR beta chain. CDR3 length equals 14 residues. V was clipped by 0 bases and J by 0 bases, with 6 bases between them. Looked up from germline, CDR1 is SGHRS and CDR2 is YFSETQ. The sample belongs to a study of blood T cell repertoires in COVID-19. Assay: immunoSEQ multiplex PCR; the TCRdb copy retains only in-frame clones and omits some. The data show 84,000 or so clones, around four fifths seen once. Material: peripheral blood. The sequence came from a man older than 75 with active or convalescent COVID-19. V usage is TRBV5-1 and J usage is TRBJ1-1; D is unresolved. The CDR3 DNA is TGCGCCAGCAGCTTGGATACACTGAACACTGAAGCTTTCTTT. Its protein is CASSLDTLNTEAFF. Full variable domain (outside the CDR3, taken from reference TRBV5-1 and TRBJ1-1): KAGVTQTPRYLIKTRGQQVTLSCSPISGHRSVSWYQQTPGQGLQFLFEYFSETQRNKGNFPGRFSGRQFSNSRSEMNVSTLELGDSALYLCASSLDTLNTEAFFGQGTRLTVV.